This T cell receptor (beta chain) was obtained from a study of T cells after yellow fever vaccination. Looking at the study overall: Preparation used SMART-Seq v4 Ultra Low Input for the low-cell-number fractions. General study results and limits: From the bulk population, abundant clonotypes could contaminate and appear within FACS-sorted repertoires.

There are 11 residues in the CDR3. Germline CDR1 MNHNS, CDR2 SASEGT. The ends were cut back, 6 bases at V and 2 bases at J, with 4 bases in the middle. UMIs and a universal primer site were added when TCR cDNA was made by 5'RACE template switching. One entry per CDR3 protein results from TCRdb running MiXCR on the 5' RACE reads. The sample shows some 160,000 distinct CDR3 sequences, approximately 6.8% of them seen only once. Note on this clonotype: Its matching antigen is unknown.

V usage is TRBV6-1 and J usage is TRBJ1-1; D unresolved. The TCR comes from a man aged 18 to 29 who received the YFV17D yellow fever vaccine. Sequencing used CD4+ T cells sorted from PBMCs, obtained about 5 days after the first yellow fever vaccination. The CDR3 reads CASRDNTEAFF. The CDR3 DNA follows: TGTGCCAGCAGGGATAACACTGAAGCTTTCTTT.